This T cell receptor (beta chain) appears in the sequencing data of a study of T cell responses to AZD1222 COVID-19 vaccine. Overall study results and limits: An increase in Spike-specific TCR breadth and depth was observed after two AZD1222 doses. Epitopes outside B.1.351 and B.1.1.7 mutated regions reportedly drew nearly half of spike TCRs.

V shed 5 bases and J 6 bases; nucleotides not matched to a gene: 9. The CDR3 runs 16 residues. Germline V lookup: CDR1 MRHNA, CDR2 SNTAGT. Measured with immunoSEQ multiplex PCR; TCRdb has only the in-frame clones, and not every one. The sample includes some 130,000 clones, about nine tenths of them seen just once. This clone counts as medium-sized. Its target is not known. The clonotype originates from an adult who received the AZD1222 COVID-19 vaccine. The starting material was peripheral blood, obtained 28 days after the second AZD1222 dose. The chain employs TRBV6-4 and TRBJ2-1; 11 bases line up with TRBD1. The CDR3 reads CASSSSGQGGVNEQFF. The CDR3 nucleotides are TGTGCCAGCAGTTCGTCGGGACAGGGGGGGGTCAATGAGCAGTTCTTC.